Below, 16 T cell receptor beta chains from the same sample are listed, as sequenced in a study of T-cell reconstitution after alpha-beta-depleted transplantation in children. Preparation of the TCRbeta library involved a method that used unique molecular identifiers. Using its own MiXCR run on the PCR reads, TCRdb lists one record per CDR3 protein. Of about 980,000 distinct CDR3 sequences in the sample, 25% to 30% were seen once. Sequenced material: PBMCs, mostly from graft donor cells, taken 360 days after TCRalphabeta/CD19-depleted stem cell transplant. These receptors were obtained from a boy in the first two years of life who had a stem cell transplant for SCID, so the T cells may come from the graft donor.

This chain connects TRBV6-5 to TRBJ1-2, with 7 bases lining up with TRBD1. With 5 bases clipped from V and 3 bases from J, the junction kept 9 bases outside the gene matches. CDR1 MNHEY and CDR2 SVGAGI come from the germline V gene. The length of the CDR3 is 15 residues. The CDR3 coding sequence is TGTGCCAGCAGTAGGGGGACAGTGGAAGACTATGGCTACACCTTC. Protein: CASSRGTVEDYGYTF.

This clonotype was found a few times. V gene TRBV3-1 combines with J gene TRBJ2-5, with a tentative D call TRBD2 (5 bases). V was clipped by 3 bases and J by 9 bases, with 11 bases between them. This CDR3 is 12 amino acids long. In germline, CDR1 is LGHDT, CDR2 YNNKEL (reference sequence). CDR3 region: CASSQHTGAQYF. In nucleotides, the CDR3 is TGTGCCAGCAGCCAGCATACCGGGGCCCAGTACTTC.

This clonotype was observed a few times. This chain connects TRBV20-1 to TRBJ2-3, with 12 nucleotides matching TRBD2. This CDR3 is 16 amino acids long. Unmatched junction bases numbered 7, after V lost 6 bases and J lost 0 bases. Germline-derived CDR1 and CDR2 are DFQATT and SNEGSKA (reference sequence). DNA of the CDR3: TGCAGTGCGCGTGCCGGACTAGCGGGGAGCACAGATACGCAGTATTTT. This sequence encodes CSARAGLAGSTDTQYF.

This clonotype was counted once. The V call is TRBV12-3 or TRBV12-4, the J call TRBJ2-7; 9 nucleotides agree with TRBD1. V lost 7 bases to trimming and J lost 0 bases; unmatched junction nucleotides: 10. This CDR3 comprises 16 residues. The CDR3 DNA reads TGTGCCAGCACCACTGGACAGGGGACAAACTCCTACGAGCAGTACTTC. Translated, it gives CASTTGQGTNSYEQYF.

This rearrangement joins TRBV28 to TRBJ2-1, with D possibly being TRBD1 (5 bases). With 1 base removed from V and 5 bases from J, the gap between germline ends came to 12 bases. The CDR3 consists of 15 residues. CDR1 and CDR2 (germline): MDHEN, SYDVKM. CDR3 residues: CASSLSDSAHNEQFF. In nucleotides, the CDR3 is TGTGCCAGCAGTTTATCCGACAGTGCCCACAATGAGCAGTTCTTC.

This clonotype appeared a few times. The CDR3 protein is CASSPRTGAGELFF. The CDR3 DNA sequence: TGTGCCAGCAGCCCTCGGACAGGGGCCGGGGAGCTGTTTTTT. The rearrangement joins TRBV3-1 to TRBJ2-2; the match to TRBD1 covers 9 bases. The CDR3 is 14 residues long. Trimming at V came to 4 bases and at J to 6 bases, leaving 3 bases not matched to a gene. Germline V gene sequence: CDR1 LGHDT, CDR2 YNNKEL (reference sequence).

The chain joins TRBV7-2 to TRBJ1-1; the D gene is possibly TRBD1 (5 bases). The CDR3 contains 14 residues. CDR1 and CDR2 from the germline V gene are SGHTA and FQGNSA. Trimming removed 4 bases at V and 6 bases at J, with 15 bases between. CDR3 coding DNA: TGTGCCAGCAGCTGGGACTCCCTATGGTCTGAAGCTTTCTTT. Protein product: CASSWDSLWSEAFF.

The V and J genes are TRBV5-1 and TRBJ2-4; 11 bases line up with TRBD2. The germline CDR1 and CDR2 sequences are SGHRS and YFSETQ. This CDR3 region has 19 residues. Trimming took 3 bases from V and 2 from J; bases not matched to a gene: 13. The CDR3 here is CASSWLGDSGGGTKNIQYF. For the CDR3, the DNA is TGCGCCAGCAGCTGGTTAGGCGATAGCGGGGGGGGGACCAAAAACATTCAGTACTTC.

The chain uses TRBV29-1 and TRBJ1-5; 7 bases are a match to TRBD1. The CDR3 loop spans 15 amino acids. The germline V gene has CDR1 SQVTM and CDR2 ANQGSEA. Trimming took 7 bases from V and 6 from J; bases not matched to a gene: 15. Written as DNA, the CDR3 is TGCAGCGCATCAGAGGGGGCCACCGGGAGTCAGCCCCAGCATTTT. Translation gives CSASEGATGSQPQHF.

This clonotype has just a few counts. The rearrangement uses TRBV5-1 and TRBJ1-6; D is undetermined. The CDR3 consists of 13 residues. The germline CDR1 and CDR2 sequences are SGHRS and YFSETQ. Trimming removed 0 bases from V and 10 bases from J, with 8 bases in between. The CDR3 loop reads CASSLAEESPLHF. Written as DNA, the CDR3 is TGCGCCAGCAGCTTGGCTGAGGAGTCACCCCTCCACTTT.

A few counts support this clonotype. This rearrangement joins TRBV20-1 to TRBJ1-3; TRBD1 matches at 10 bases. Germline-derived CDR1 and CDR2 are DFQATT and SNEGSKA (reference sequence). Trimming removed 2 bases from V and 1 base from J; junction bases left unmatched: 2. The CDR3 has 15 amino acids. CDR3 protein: CSARRTGGSGNTIYF. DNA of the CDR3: TGCAGTGCTAGACGGACAGGGGGGTCTGGAAACACCATATATTTT.

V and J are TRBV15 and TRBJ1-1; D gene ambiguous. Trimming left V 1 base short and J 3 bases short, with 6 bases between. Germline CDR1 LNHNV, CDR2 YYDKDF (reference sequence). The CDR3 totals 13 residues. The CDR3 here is CATSRVEDTEAFF. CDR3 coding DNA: TGTGCCACCAGCAGAGTAGAGGACACTGAAGCTTTCTTT.

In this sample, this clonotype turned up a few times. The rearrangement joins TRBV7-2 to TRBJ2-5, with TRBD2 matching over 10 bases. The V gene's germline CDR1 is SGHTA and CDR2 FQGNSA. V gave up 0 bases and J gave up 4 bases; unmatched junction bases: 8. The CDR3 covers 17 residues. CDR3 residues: CASSLAGSVAGGETQYF. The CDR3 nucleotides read TGTGCCAGCAGCTTAGCGGGCTCGGTAGCGGGGGGAGAGACCCAGTACTTC.

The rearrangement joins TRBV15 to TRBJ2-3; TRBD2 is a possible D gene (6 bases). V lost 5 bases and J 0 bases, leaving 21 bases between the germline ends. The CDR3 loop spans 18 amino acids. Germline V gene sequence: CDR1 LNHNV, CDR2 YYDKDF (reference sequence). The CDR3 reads CATSLYYPAGESTDTQYF. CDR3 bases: TGTGCCACCAGCCTTTACTACCCAGCGGGTGAAAGCACAGATACGCAGTATTTT.

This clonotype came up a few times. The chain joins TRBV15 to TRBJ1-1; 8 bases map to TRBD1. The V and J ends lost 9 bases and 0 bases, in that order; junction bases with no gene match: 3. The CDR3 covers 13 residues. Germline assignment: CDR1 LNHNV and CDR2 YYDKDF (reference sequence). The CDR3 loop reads CATQQGVNTEAFF. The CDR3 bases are TGTGCCACTCAACAGGGGGTGAACACTGAAGCTTTCTTT. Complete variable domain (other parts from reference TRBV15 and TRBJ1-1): DAMVIQNPRYQVTQFGKPVTLSCSQTLNHNVMYWYQQKSSQAPKLLFHYYDKDFNNEADTPDNFQSRRPNTSFCFLDIRSPGLGDTAMYLCATQQGVNTEAFFGQGTRLTVV.

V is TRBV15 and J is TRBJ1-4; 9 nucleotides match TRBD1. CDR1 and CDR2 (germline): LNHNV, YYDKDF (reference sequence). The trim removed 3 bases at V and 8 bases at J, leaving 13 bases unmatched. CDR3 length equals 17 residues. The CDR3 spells CATSRDLPGQGPEKLFF. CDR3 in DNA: TGTGCCACCAGCAGGGATCTTCCGGGACAGGGACCCGAAAAACTGTTTTTT.